The clone carrying this T cell receptor beta chain was observed a single time. Antigen specificity is unknown. Libraries were prepared by immunoSEQ multiplex PCR; TCRdb keeps only in-frame clonotypes and omits some of them. The sample has about 170,000 clones, 87% seen once. The sample belongs to a study of T cell responses to AZD1222 COVID-19 vaccine. Points from the study as a whole: Rises in breadth and depth of Spike-specific TCRs came after two AZD1222 doses.

Germline V gene data show CDR1 as LGHNT and CDR2 as FRNRAP. This CDR3 contains 14 residues. V was pared by 7 bases and J by 7 bases, with 11 bases of the junction left unmatched. The sequence was obtained from an adult who received the AZD1222 COVID-19 vaccine. This chain links TRBV12-5 with TRBJ2-3; the match to TRBD2 covers 7 bases. The sample in question was peripheral blood, obtained 28 days after the second AZD1222 dose. CDR3 loop: CASAPTGGGNTQYF. The CDR3 coding sequence is TGTGCTAGTGCCCCTACGGGGGGAGGGAATACGCAGTATTTT.